Following are 14 T cell receptor beta chains from one sample sequenced in a study of T cell changes during pregnancy in multiple sclerosis. Clones were read by immunoSEQ multiplex PCR, and TCRdb kept only the in-frame ones, dropping some. The table lists 45,000 to 55,000 clones, around 90% of them singletons, with roughly 0.6% in the top ten. Specimen: CD4+ T cells from peripheral blood mononuclear cells, collected after pregnancy. All receptors derive from a female donor in good health, enrolled as a control in a pregnancy study.

This chain connects TRBV30 to TRBJ1-6; D ambiguous. V was trimmed by 2 bases and J by 0 bases, leaving 11 bases between them. Germline V gives CDR1 GTSNPN, CDR2 SVGIG (reference sequence). This CDR3 has 16 amino acids. CDR3 sequence: CAWSLMGSSYNSPLHF. In nucleotides, the CDR3 is TGTGCCTGGAGTCTCATGGGGAGCTCCTATAATTCACCCCTCCACTTT.

The rearrangement joins TRBV30 to TRBJ1-5; no reliable D call. The ends were cut back, 2 bases at V and 4 bases at J, with 9 bases in the middle. CDR1 is GTSNPN, CDR2 SVGIG, per germline (reference sequence). The CDR3 has 13 residues. CDR3 sequence reads: CAWSPSTNQPQHF. CDR3 nucleotides: TGTGCCTGGAGTCCCTCTACTAATCAGCCCCAGCATTTT.

CDR3: CASSLLEAGELFF. DNA of the CDR3: TGTGCCAGCAGCTTATTGGAGGCCGGGGAGCTGTTTTTT. The chain uses TRBV7-2 and TRBJ2-2, with D possibly being TRBD2 (5 bases). Trimming took off 2 bases at V and 6 bases at J, with 7 bases between the two ends. CDR1 is SGHTA and CDR2 is FQGNSA in the germline V gene. The CDR3 has 13 amino acids.

This chain links TRBV2 with TRBJ1-2; tentatively, D is TRBD1 (5 bases). Germline CDR1 reads SNHLY; CDR2 reads FYNNEI. V was clipped by 5 bases and J by 2 bases, with 15 bases between them. This CDR3 comprises 15 residues. CDR3 bases: TGTGCCAGCAGTAGCGCAGGGATACGAAACTATGGCTACACCTTC. This translates into CASSSAGIRNYGYTF. Full variable domain (outside the CDR3, taken from reference TRBV2 and TRBJ1-2): EPEVTQTPSHQVTQMGQEVILRCVPISNHLYFYWYRQILGQKVEFLVSFYNNEISEKSEIFDDQFSVERPDGSNFTLKIRSTKLEDSAMYFCASSSAGIRNYGYTFGSGTRLTVV.

The V gene is TRBV6-7, the J gene TRBJ1-2, with D unclear. TRBV6-7 belongs to the ORF category, with a function that is uncertain. The CDR3 spans 15 residues. The germline V and J ends were trimmed by 0 bases and 5 bases, with 13 bases remaining between them. The chain's CDR3 is CASSYSIKAGYGYTF. The CDR3 DNA reads TGTGCCAGCAGTTACTCAATTAAGGCGGGGTATGGCTACACCTTC.

The rearrangement uses TRBV6-6 and TRBJ2-5; 7 positions match TRBD2. This CDR3 has 13 amino acids. Germline CDR1 MNHNY, CDR2 SVGAGI (reference sequence). Trimming cost V 6 bases and J 3 bases; bases outside gene matches: 4. CDR3 amino acids: CASRGSGEETQYF. CDR3 coding DNA: TGTGCCAGCAGGGGAAGCGGGGAAGAGACCCAGTACTTC.

The rearrangement uses TRBV6-1 and TRBJ2-3; TRBD1 agrees at 8 bases. With 5 bases clipped from V and 3 bases from J, the junction kept 7 bases outside the gene matches. Germline-derived CDR1 and CDR2 are MNHNS and SASEGT. The CDR3 totals 15 residues. CDR3 loop: CASSIWTGNTDTQYF. The DNA of the CDR3 is TGTGCCAGCAGTATCTGGACAGGGAATACAGATACGCAGTATTTT.

The chain has TRBV5-1 and TRBJ1-1; tentatively, D is TRBD1 (6 bases). V was trimmed by 4 bases and J by 1 base, leaving 11 bases between them. CDR1 SGHRS and CDR2 YFSETQ come from the germline V gene. The CDR3 consists of 14 residues. Here the CDR3 DNA reads TGCGCCAGCAGCCAAGGGACACCGAACACTGAAGCTTTCTTT. Its protein product is CASSQGTPNTEAFF.

J is TRBJ2-7 and V is TRBV5-1; D remains unclear. Germline V gene lookup returns CDR1 SGHRS and CDR2 YFSETQ. The CDR3 loop spans 13 amino acids. V lost 0 bases and J 3 bases, leaving 7 bases between the germline ends. The CDR3: CASSLGNYYEQYF. The CDR3 DNA reads TGCGCCAGCAGCTTGGGTAACTACTACGAGCAGTACTTC.

The chain links TRBV19 to TRBJ2-2; no reliable D call. The CDR3 runs 14 residues. CDR1 and CDR2 from the germline V gene are LNHDA and SQIVND (reference sequence). Trimming shortened V by 5 bases and J by 5 bases, and 12 bases separated the two germline ends. The CDR3 spells CASSFLIETGELFF. CDR3 in DNA: TGTGCCAGTAGTTTCCTTATTGAGACCGGGGAGCTGTTTTTT.

The chain couples TRBV6-5 to TRBJ1-1, with 8 positions matching TRBD1. CDR3 length: 15 amino acids. The trim removed 6 bases at V and 0 bases at J, leaving 6 bases unmatched. CDR1 and CDR2 from the germline V gene are MNHEY and SVGAGI. The CDR3 coding sequence is TGTGCCAGCAGGGCAGGACAGGGCGTGAACACTGAAGCTTTCTTT. Translating it yields CASRAGQGVNTEAFF.

In this sample, this clone turned up a few times. The chain has TRBV30 and TRBJ2-4, with 8 bases fitting TRBD2. Unmatched junction bases numbered 4, after V lost 2 bases and J lost 7 bases. This CDR3 contains 13 residues. Germline lookup yields CDR1 GTSNPN and CDR2 SVGIG (reference sequence). The CDR3 coding sequence is TGTGCCTGGAGTTGGAGCGGGGGCAACATTCAGTACTTC. It encodes CAWSWSGGNIQYF.

The J gene is TRBJ1-2, the V gene TRBV5-4, with 9 bases aligning to TRBD1. Germline values: CDR1 SGHNT, CDR2 YYREEE (reference sequence). V lost 4 bases and J lost 3; bases outside the gene matches: 7. CDR3 size: 15 residues. The CDR3 DNA follows: TGTGCCAGCAGCCTAAACCGGGACAGGGACTATGGCTACACCTTC. Protein: CASSLNRDRDYGYTF.

This chain uses TRBV5-1 with TRBJ2-1, with D possibly being TRBD1 (5 bases). CDR1 is SGHRS, CDR2 YFSETQ, per germline. The V end was cut by 4 bases, the J end by 2 bases, with 10 bases between. CDR3 length equals 14 residues. CDR3 sequence reads: CASSVGAAYNEQFF. The DNA for the CDR3 is TGCGCCAGCAGCGTAGGGGCCGCCTACAATGAGCAGTTCTTC. The variable domain in full, completed from reference TRBV5-1 and TRBJ2-1, reads KAGVTQTPRYLIKTRGQQVTLSCSPISGHRSVSWYQQTPGQGLQFLFEYFSETQRNKGNFPGRFSGRQFSNSRSEMNVSTLELGDSALYLCASSVGAAYNEQFFGPGTRLTVL.